Presented here are 28 T cell receptor beta chains from one specimen sequenced in a study of OX40 agonist ivuxolimab in advanced cancers. Receptor amplification or capture employed the immunoSEQ multiplex PCR assay. This is the immuneACCESS table as TCRdb keeps it, with only in-frame sequences that have V and J called. A part of the clones is gone; compared with another copy, unresolved V genes explain less than half, and the rest is unexplained. This sample comprises 80,000 to 100,000 clones, about 90% of them detected only once. The ten largest clones take up about 1.5% of the sample. Sequenced here: CD4+ or CD8+ T cells sorted from blood, sampled in a trial of the OX40 agonist ivuxolimab. These receptors came from an adult with an advanced solid tumor such as melanoma, head and neck, liver or kidney cancer.

The CDR3 DNA reads TGTGCCAGCAGGCCCGACAGGGTGAGCAATCAGCCCCAGCATTTT. This encodes CASRPDRVSNQPQHF. The V and J genes are TRBV6-6 and TRBJ1-5; 7 bases are a match to TRBD1. The CDR3 covers 15 residues. V shed 6 bases and J 1 base; nucleotides not matched to a gene: 6. Germline V CDR1 and CDR2: MNHNY, SVGAGI (reference sequence).

The chain recombines TRBV10-3 with TRBJ2-3; perhaps D is TRBD1 or TRBD2 (5 bases each). The germline V gene encodes CDR1 ENHRY and CDR2 SYGVKD. V lost 7 bases and J 1 base, leaving 12 bases between the germline ends. This CDR3 is built from 14 residues. As DNA, the CDR3 is TGTGCCATCACCGGGGACGGGCGCACAGATACGCAGTATTTT. Its protein is CAITGDGRTDTQYF.

This clone was seen once. This chain uses TRBV5-1 with TRBJ1-2; D gene uncertain. Germline V lookup: CDR1 SGHRS, CDR2 YFSETQ. The germline V and J ends were trimmed by 0 bases and 3 bases, with 9 bases remaining between them. This CDR3 has 14 residues. In DNA form, the CDR3 reads TGCGCCAGCAGCTTGGTGGCAGATTACTATGGCTACACCTTC. This gives the protein CASSLVADYYGYTF.

The V call is TRBV5-4, the J call TRBJ1-1; D remains unclear. Germline CDR1 reads SGHNT; CDR2 reads YYREEE (reference sequence). The CDR3 is 14 residues long. V lost 0 bases, J lost 0 bases, and 6 bases lay in between. This CDR3 is CASSLGMMNTEAFF. Here the CDR3 DNA reads TGTGCCAGCAGCTTGGGGATGATGAACACTGAAGCTTTCTTT.

This sequence joins TRBV7-3 and TRBJ2-1; D is perhaps TRBD2 (6 bases). Germline loops: CDR1 SGHTA, CDR2 FQGTGA. This CDR3 contains 15 residues. Trimming removed 6 bases at V and 0 bases at J, with 12 bases between. CDR3 in DNA: TGTGCCAGCAGTACCTCCGGGGGCTCCTACAATGAGCAGTTCTTC. Translating it yields CASSTSGGSYNEQFF.

V is TRBV4-1 and J is TRBJ1-4; D is unclear. Germline V lookup: CDR1 MGHRA, CDR2 YSYEKL. V was cut by 1 base and J by 5 bases, with 8 bases left in between. CDR3 length equals 14 residues. As DNA, the CDR3 is TGCGCCAGCAGCCAAGTGGTAGTAAATGAAAAACTGTTTTTT. Translating gives CASSQVVVNEKLFF.

This clone was recorded many times. Additional DNA sequences in this sample encode the identical CDR3. The V call is TRBV30, the J call TRBJ2-4, with TRBD1 as a possible D gene (5 bases). The V end was cut by 1 base, the J end by 10 bases, with 17 bases between. From germline, CDR1 is GTSNPN and CDR2 SVGIG (reference sequence). The CDR3 runs to 14 residues. The chain's CDR3 is CAWSEGARLSIQYF. The CDR3 DNA reads as TGTGCCTGGAGTGAAGGGGCTAGGCTTAGTATTCAGTACTTC.

In nucleotides, the CDR3 is TGTGCCAGTAGTAAATCTAGCGGCAATGAGCAGTTCTTC. This translates into CASSKSSGNEQFF. This rearrangement joins TRBV19 to TRBJ2-1; 7 bases are a match to TRBD2. There are 13 residues in the CDR3. Germline CDR1 and CDR2: LNHDA and SQIVND (reference sequence). V gave up 4 bases and J gave up 6 bases; unmatched junction bases: 3.

The genes are TRBV14 and TRBJ1-3; D is undetermined. CDR1 and CDR2 from the germline V gene are SGHDN and FVKESK. Trimming shortened V by 0 bases and J by 2 bases, and 8 bases separated the two germline ends. The CDR3 is 15 amino acids. CDR3 sequence: CASSQEWEPGNTIYF. The CDR3 nucleotides read TGTGCCAGCAGCCAAGAGTGGGAGCCTGGAAACACCATATATTTT.

V is TRBV19 and J is TRBJ2-7, with D maybe TRBD1 (5 bases). CDR3 length: 12 amino acids. V shed 3 bases and J shed 6 bases, with 9 bases lying between them. In germline, CDR1 is LNHDA, CDR2 SQIVND (reference sequence). CDR3: CASSMLRGEQYF. Written as DNA, the CDR3 is TGTGCCAGTAGTATGCTTAGGGGCGAGCAGTACTTC.

In this sample, this clone turned up a few times. The chain's CDR3 is CASSRTGQGSYEQYF. CDR3 sequence (DNA): TGTGCCAGCAGCCGAACGGGACAGGGCAGCTACGAGCAGTACTTC. The V and J genes are TRBV7-3 and TRBJ2-7; the match to TRBD1 covers 9 bases. Looked up from germline, CDR1 is SGHTA and CDR2 is FQGTGA. CDR3 size: 15 residues. Trimming removed 5 bases from V and 3 bases from J; junction bases left unmatched: 8.

This chain connects TRBV30 to TRBJ2-5; perhaps TRBD1 as D (6 bases). Germline values: CDR1 GTSNPN, CDR2 SVGIG (reference sequence). The CDR3 is 12 residues long. Trimming cost V 6 bases and J 1 base, with 9 bases left between them. In DNA form, the CDR3 reads TGTGCCTGTTACAGGGCCCAAGAGACCCAGTACTTC. This gives the protein CACYRAQETQYF. The variable domain in full, completed from reference TRBV30 and TRBJ2-5, reads SQTIHQWPATLVQPVGSPLSLECTVEGTSNPNLYWYRQAAGRGLQLLFYSVGIGQISSEVPQNLSASRPQDRQFILSSKKLLLSDSGFYLCACYRAQETQYFGPGTRLLVL.

V usage is TRBV7-9 and J usage is TRBJ2-7; a weak D match, TRBD1 (6 bases). The germline V and J ends were trimmed by 1 base and 1 base, with 14 bases remaining between them. The length of the CDR3 is 16 residues. The germline CDR1 and CDR2 sequences are SEHNR and FQNEAQ (reference sequence). CDR3 sequence reads: CASSLGSRGRSYEQYF. The CDR3 DNA reads TGTGCCAGCAGCTTAGGGTCCAGGGGAAGGTCCTACGAGCAGTACTTC.

This clone was counted a single time. The CDR3 here is CASSLDRGGGNQPQHF. CDR3 DNA: TGTGCCAGCAGTTTGGACAGGGGAGGGGGGAATCAGCCCCAGCATTTT. This chain uses TRBV28 with TRBJ1-5; TRBD1 matches 9 bases. Germline values: CDR1 MDHEN, CDR2 SYDVKM. With 3 bases clipped from V and 4 bases from J, the junction kept 7 bases outside the gene matches. This CDR3 has 16 amino acids.

This clone was detected once. This sequence joins TRBV9 and TRBJ1-2; 10 nucleotides agree with TRBD1. Germline V gene sequence: CDR1 SGDLS, CDR2 YYNGEE. V shed 4 bases, J shed 5 bases, and the junction held 8 bases outside the gene matches. The CDR3 has 15 amino acids. The CDR3 spells CASSPRQGAIYGYTF. In DNA form, the CDR3 reads TGTGCCAGCAGCCCCCGACAGGGGGCAATTTATGGCTACACCTTC.

In DNA form, the CDR3 reads TGTGCCAGCAGCTTCCGGGACAGGGCCCCCTACGAGCAGTACTTC. Protein: CASSFRDRAPYEQYF. The V call is TRBV11-3, the J call TRBJ2-7; 9 bases are a match to TRBD1. Germline CDR1 SGHNT, CDR2 YENEEA. Losses at the gene ends were 3 bases for V and 2 bases for J; bases not matched to a gene: 5. There are 15 residues in the CDR3.

This chain uses TRBV7-3 with TRBJ2-7; the match to TRBD1 covers 11 bases. Germline V gene lookup returns CDR1 SGHTA and CDR2 FQGTGA. V lost 5 bases and J lost 3; bases outside the gene matches: 12. The CDR3 covers 17 residues. The CDR3 DNA reads TGTGCCAGCAGCCTTCACCCCCCGGGACAGGGGGTCTACGAGCAGTACTTC. Translating gives CASSLHPPGQGVYEQYF. The entire variable domain, with the rest obtained from reference TRBV7-3 and TRBJ2-7, is as follows: GAGVSQTPSNKVTEKGKYVELRCDPISGHTALYWYRQSLGQGPEFLIYFQGTGAADDSGLPNDRFFAVRPEGSVSTLKIQRTERGDSAVYLCASSLHPPGQGVYEQYFGPGTRLTVT.

This rearrangement joins TRBV7-9 to TRBJ2-1, with D perhaps matching TRBD2 (6 bases). The CDR3 totals 18 residues. Trimming shortened V by 6 bases and J by 0 bases, and 21 bases separated the two germline ends. CDR1 is SEHNR and CDR2 is FQNEAQ in the germline V gene (reference sequence). CDR3 nucleotide sequence: TGTGCCAGCAGACCAAGGATTATCGGGAGCGACTCCTACAATGAGCAGTTCTTC. It yields the protein CASRPRIIGSDSYNEQFF.

This clone occurred a few times. The chain links TRBV5-1 to TRBJ2-5; 7 nucleotides agree with TRBD1. Losses at the gene ends were 4 bases for V and 5 bases for J; bases not matched to a gene: 11. CDR3 length: 15 amino acids. Per the germline V gene, CDR1 is SGHRS and CDR2 is YFSETQ. Here the CDR3 DNA reads TGCGCCAGCAGCCCCCGACAGGGAGTTAGGGAGACCCAGTACTTC. This sequence encodes CASSPRQGVRETQYF.

J is TRBJ2-2 and V is TRBV9; 9 bases are shared with TRBD1. This CDR3 is 17 amino acids long. V trimming: 4 bases; J trimming: 3 bases; junction bases outside the gene matches: 10. Germline assignment: CDR1 SGDLS and CDR2 YYNGEE. The CDR3 loop reads CASSKPPGQGYTGELFF. CDR3 coding DNA: TGTGCCAGCAGCAAGCCTCCGGGACAGGGCTACACCGGGGAGCTGTTTTTT.

The chain couples TRBV27 to TRBJ2-1; 11 bases match TRBD2. Trimming removed 6 bases from V and 9 bases from J; junction bases left unmatched: 7. Per germline, CDR1 MNHEY and CDR2 SMNVEV (reference sequence). The CDR3 is 14 amino acids. CDR3 region: CASRLAGGYLEQFF. The CDR3 region has the DNA TGTGCCAGCAGATTAGCGGGAGGGTATCTTGAGCAGTTCTTC.

This CDR3 is CASTGQLSSYNEQFF. DNA for the CDR3: TGTGCCAGCACGGGACAGTTGAGCTCCTACAATGAGCAGTTCTTC. The chain uses TRBV6-1 and TRBJ2-1; 7 bases agree with TRBD1. V was clipped by 7 bases and J by 0 bases; unmatched bases: 6. Looked up from germline, CDR1 is MNHNS and CDR2 is SASEGT. The CDR3 runs 15 residues.

V gene TRBV5-6 combines with J gene TRBJ1-5; D remains ambiguous. The germline V gene encodes CDR1 SGHDT and CDR2 YYEEEE. The CDR3 sequence is 15 residues long. V lost 1 base, J lost 0 bases, and 8 bases lay in between. CDR3 nucleotides: TGTGCCAGCAGCTTGTTCTCGTATAGCAATCAGCCCCAGCATTTT. Translation gives CASSLFSYSNQPQHF.

The chain combines TRBV27 with TRBJ2-5; TRBD1 is a possible D gene (6 bases). The DNA matches TRBJ2-7 better at its end, which makes the J call doubtful. The length of the CDR3 is 12 residues. Germline loops: CDR1 MNHEY, CDR2 SMNVEV (reference sequence). The DNA of the CDR3 is TGTGCCAGCAGTTTTTTACAGGGCGAGCAGTACTTC. Its protein is CASSFLQGEQYF.

The chain has TRBV6-5 and TRBJ2-5; D is perhaps TRBD1 or TRBD2 (5 bases each). The CDR3 length is 15 residues. V was cut by 2 bases and J by 3 bases, with 13 bases left in between. Germline lookup yields CDR1 MNHEY and CDR2 SVGAGI. CDR3 nucleotide sequence: TGTGCCAGCAGTTACACGACGGGGCGGGAAGAGACCCAGTACTTC. It translates to CASSYTTGREETQYF.

The chain carries TRBV11-2 and TRBJ2-1, with 8 bases identical to TRBD2. The CDR3 covers 17 residues. CDR1 and CDR2 (germline): SGHAT, FQNNGV. J lost 5 bases, V lost 5 bases, and 14 bases had no gene match. CDR3: CASSPPRGGKIHNEQFF. The DNA for the CDR3 is TGTGCCAGCAGCCCCCCTCGGGGGGGAAAAATTCACAATGAGCAGTTCTTC.

V gene TRBV7-2 combines with J gene TRBJ2-1; TRBD1 might be the D (6 bases). Looked up from germline, CDR1 is SGHTA and CDR2 is FQGNSA. The CDR3 covers 14 residues. The V end was cut by 4 bases, the J end by 1 base, with 8 bases between. CDR3 residues: CASSSDSSYNEQFF. The CDR3, as DNA: TGTGCCAGCAGCTCGGACAGTTCCTACAATGAGCAGTTCTTC.

The chain links TRBV7-2 to TRBJ2-5; 7 bases map to TRBD2. Germline CDR1 SGHTA, CDR2 FQGNSA. The CDR3 is 16 residues long. After removal of 4 bases from V and 2 bases from J, the junction contained 10 bases not matched to a gene. This chain's CDR3 is CASSSPGGSGQETQYF. The DNA of the CDR3 is TGTGCCAGCAGCTCTCCTGGCGGGAGCGGTCAAGAGACCCAGTACTTC.